These T cell receptor beta chains were read from a single sample in a study of regulatory T cells in long-lasting Graves disease. One entry per CDR3 protein, called by TCRdb with MiXCR from the multiplex PCR reads. The repertoire holds over 350,000 distinct CDR3 sequences, with less than 25% as singletons. Sequencing was performed on peripheral blood mononuclear cells (PBMCs), taken when the disease was refractory, from a patient treated with antithyroid drugs. Source of these receptors: a female donor with Graves disease. Both conserved end residues are part of each CDR3. The D gene is left open where the match is weak. Not all rows give a size; the values are once, few, many and, for expanded clones, a class.

TRBJ1-5 | TRBV28 | . | many | 15 | CASSVRGHSNQPQHF | TGTGCCAGCAGTGTCAGGGGCCATAGCAATCAGCCCCAGCATTTT
TRBJ2-1 | TRBV11-2 | TRBD2 | . | 16 | CASSLITSGIYNEQFF | TGTGCCAGCAGCTTAATCACTAGCGGGATCTACAATGAGCAGTTCTTC
TRBJ2-2 | TRBV9 | . | once | 14 | CASSPLGVTGELFF | TGTGCCAGCAGCCCCCTGGGTGTCACCGGGGAGCTGTTTTTT
TRBJ1-1 | TRBV19 | TRBD1 | few | 17 | CASTKGRGLMVNTEAFF | TGTGCCAGTACAAAAGGCAGGGGGCTCATGGTGAACACTGAAGCTTTCTTT
TRBJ2-7 | TRBV5-5 | . | . | 13 | CASSEIVSYEQYF | TGTGCCAGCAGCGAAATAGTCTCCTACGAGCAGTACTTC
TRBJ2-7 | TRBV5-1 | TRBD2 | . | 14 | CASSRGRERYEQYF | TGCGCCAGCAGCCGAGGGAGGGAGCGGTACGAGCAGTACTTC
TRBJ2-1 | TRBV11-2 | . | . | 16 | CASSPRIGSEHNEQFF | TGTGCCAGCAGCCCCCGGATTGGAAGCGAACACAATGAGCAGTTCTTC
TRBJ2-3 | TRBV29-1 | TRBD2 | few | 16 | CSVGGPAGGRTDTQYF | TGCAGCGTTGGAGGTCCAGCGGGAGGACGCACAGATACGCAGTATTTT
TRBJ2-7 | TRBV28 | . | many | 14 | CASSRTGLEREQYF | TGTGCCAGCAGTAGAACAGGGTTGGAGCGGGAGCAGTACTTC
TRBJ2-7 | TRBV28 | TRBD2 | many | 15 | CASSGSGKGDYEQYF | TGTGCCAGCAGTGGGAGCGGGAAAGGAGACTACGAGCAGTACTTC
TRBJ2-3 | TRBV6-2/TRBV6-3 | . | few | 11 | CASSERDTQYF | TGTGCCAGCAGTGAAAGGGATACGCAGTATTTT
TRBJ2-7 | TRBV28 | . | many | 14 | CASSFIGANYEQYF | TGTGCCAGCAGTTTTATTGGGGCGAACTACGAGCAGTACTTC
TRBJ2-5 | TRBV7-8 | TRBD1 | many | 15 | CASSVGQGAYETQYF | TGTGCCAGCAGCGTGGGACAGGGGGCGTATGAGACCCAGTACTTC
TRBJ2-5 | TRBV10-3 | . | many | 11 | CAISIKETQYF | TGTGCCATCAGCATAAAAGAGACCCAGTACTTC
TRBJ2-4 | TRBV7-9 | TRBD1 | once | 16 | CTSSSGQGVAKNIQYF | TGTACCAGCAGCTCTGGACAGGGGGTAGCCAAAAACATTCAGTACTTC
TRBJ1-5 | TRBV19 | . | few | 14 | CASRNSGGNQPQHF | TGTGCCAGTAGAAATTCAGGGGGCAATCAGCCCCAGCATTTT
TRBJ2-7 | TRBV4-1 | . | . | 15 | CASSQDFLGVGEQYF | TGCGCCAGCAGCCAAGATTTTCTAGGGGTTGGCGAGCAGTACTTC
TRBJ1-1 | TRBV5-1 | . | few | 15 | CASSFEQVSGTEAFF | TGCGCCAGCAGCTTTGAACAGGTTTCGGGCACTGAAGCTTTCTTT
TRBJ2-7 | TRBV30 | TRBD1 | many | 13 | CAWSTGGNYEQYF | TGTGCCTGGTCGACAGGGGGAAACTACGAGCAGTACTTC
TRBJ2-5 | TRBV5-4 | . | many | 13 | CASSLIDQETQYF | TGTGCCAGCAGCTTGATTGACCAAGAGACCCAGTACTTC
TRBJ1-2 | TRBV27 | . | many | 13 | CASSLSNGAGYTF | TGTGCCAGCAGTTTATCGAACGGGGCGGGCTACACCTTC
TRBJ2-7 | TRBV3-1 | TRBD2 | few | 16 | CASSHEGLAGEYEQYF | TGTGCCAGCAGCCATGAAGGACTAGCGGGAGAGTACGAGCAGTACTTC
TRBJ2-5 | TRBV24-1 | . | . | 12 | CATSDFQETQYF | TGTGCCACCAGTGATTTCCAAGAGACCCAGTACTTC
TRBJ1-5 | TRBV6-1 | . | few | 14 | CASSPLGGRQPQHF | TGTGCCAGCAGTCCCTTAGGGGGTCGTCAGCCCCAGCATTTT
TRBJ2-2 | TRBV19 | . | . | 13 | CASRGPDTGELFF | TGTGCCAGTAGGGGGCCAGACACCGGGGAGCTGTTTTTT
TRBJ2-7 | TRBV12-3/TRBV12-4 | TRBD2 | many | 15 | CASSYSGRSSYEQYF | TGTGCCAGCAGCTATAGCGGGAGGTCCTCCTACGAGCAGTACTTC
TRBJ1-1 | TRBV29-1 | TRBD1 | many | 15 | CSGGDRGLLNTEAFF | TGCAGCGGAGGGGACAGGGGGCTGTTAAACACTGAAGCTTTCTTT
TRBJ2-7 | TRBV10-3 | . | few | 13 | CAISESGRYEQYF | TGTGCCATCAGTGAGTCCGGACGCTACGAGCAGTACTTC
TRBJ1-1 | TRBV7-9 | . | many | 15 | CASSLGGGRNTEAFF | TGTGCCAGCAGCTTAGGCGGGGGACGGAACACTGAAGCTTTCTTT
TRBJ1-5 | TRBV3-1 | . | many | 12 | CASSQDDQPQHF | TGTGCCAGCAGCCAAGACGATCAGCCCCAGCATTTT
TRBJ1-6 | TRBV12-5 | . | many | 15 | CASGLGLGYNSPLHF | TGTGCTAGTGGTTTGGGGCTGGGATATAATTCACCCCTCCACTTT
TRBJ2-2 | TRBV24-1 | . | few | 13 | CATRGENTGELFF | TGTGCCACCAGGGGGGAGAACACCGGGGAGCTGTTTTTT
TRBJ2-5 | TRBV2 | TRBD1 | many | 15 | CASSEIGTGAETQYF | TGTGCCAGCAGTGAAATCGGGACAGGGGCAGAGACCCAGTACTTC
TRBJ2-7 | TRBV6-7 | . | once | 13 | CASRGDTYYEQYF | TGTGCCAGCAGGGGTGACACATACTACGAGCAGTACTTC
TRBJ2-7 | TRBV20-1 | . | . | 14 | CSARASTELYEQYF | TGCAGTGCTAGAGCCAGCACCGAACTATACGAGCAGTACTTC
TRBJ1-5 | TRBV7-2 | . | . | 13 | CASSDQHNQPQHF | TGTGCCAGCAGTGACCAGCACAATCAGCCCCAGCATTTT
TRBJ2-7 | TRBV13 | TRBD2 | . | 16 | CASSFRGGLAGDEQYF | TGTGCCAGCAGCTTCCGGGGGGGACTAGCGGGAGATGAGCAGTACTTC
TRBJ1-5 | TRBV4-2 | TRBD1 | . | 13 | CASSQYRGQPQHF | TGTGCCAGCAGCCAATACAGGGGACAGCCCCAGCATTTT
TRBJ1-5 | TRBV27 | . | many | 12 | CANRDSNQPQHF | TGTGCCAACCGGGACAGCAATCAGCCCCAGCATTTT
TRBJ1-5 | TRBV12-3/TRBV12-4 | . | few | 13 | CASSLISNQPQHF | TGTGCCAGCAGTTTGATCAGCAATCAGCCCCAGCATTTT
TRBJ2-6 | TRBV7-3 | . | many | 15 | CASSSTGTGANVLTF | TGTGCCAGCAGCTCAACAGGGACTGGGGCCAACGTCCTGACTTTC
TRBJ2-7 | TRBV6-2/TRBV6-3 | . | few | 14 | CASSEIGTGYEQYF | TGTGCCAGCAGTGAGATTGGGACTGGCTACGAGCAGTACTTC
TRBJ1-2 | TRBV7-2 | TRBD1 | many | 16 | CASSLVGQGLDYGYTF | TGTGCCAGCAGCTTAGTTGGACAGGGCCTCGATTATGGCTACACCTTC
TRBJ1-6 | TRBV4-1 | TRBD1 | few | 14 | CASGSGQYNSPLHF | TGCGCCAGCGGATCGGGACAGTACAATTCACCCCTCCACTTT
TRBJ2-2 | TRBV20-1 | TRBD1 | . | 20 | CSARASWQGAPGRDAGELFF | TGCAGTGCTAGAGCGTCTTGGCAGGGGGCGCCGGGCCGAGACGCCGGGGAGCTGTTTTTT
TRBJ1-2 | TRBV28 | TRBD1 | many | 13 | CASRPGTAYGYTF | TGTGCCAGCAGGCCCGGGACAGCCTATGGCTACACCTTC
TRBJ1-2 | TRBV30 | . | many | 13 | CAWSPIGFYGYTF | TGTGCCTGGAGTCCTATTGGGTTCTATGGCTACACCTTC
TRBJ2-7 | TRBV6-1 | TRBD2 | few | 17 | CASSLSGTSGGWYEQYF | TGTGCCAGCAGTCTCTCCGGGACTAGCGGGGGTTGGTACGAGCAGTACTTC
TRBJ1-2 | TRBV3-1 | . | many | 11 | CASSVGYGYTF | TGTGCCAGCAGTGTGGGGTATGGCTACACCTTC
TRBJ1-2 | TRBV14 | . | . | 15 | CASSQVAGPDYGYTF | TGTGCCAGCAGCCAAGTGGCAGGGCCTGACTATGGCTACACCTTC
TRBJ2-2 | TRBV20-1 | . | . | 13 | CSARQGSTGELFF | TGCAGTGCTAGACAGGGGTCGACCGGGGAGCTGTTTTTT
TRBJ1-2 | TRBV29-1 | . | . | 12 | CSVEVSFGGYAF | TGCAGCGTTGAAGTCTCCTTCGGAGGCTACGCCTTC
TRBJ1-3 | TRBV20-1 | . | . | 12 | CSARLSGNTIYF | TGCAGTGCTCGGCTCTCTGGAAACACCATATATTTT
TRBJ2-7 | TRBV7-2 | . | many | 14 | CASSLADDGYEQYF | TGTGCCAGCAGCTTAGCCGACGACGGCTACGAGCAGTACTTC
TRBJ1-5 | TRBV27 | . | many | 13 | CASSLGGFQPQHF | TGTGCCAGCAGCTTAGGCGGGTTTCAGCCCCAGCATTTT
TRBJ2-4 | TRBV4-1 | . | few | 13 | CASSSRRGNIQYF | TGCGCCAGCAGCTCCCGTCGGGGAAACATTCAGTACTTC